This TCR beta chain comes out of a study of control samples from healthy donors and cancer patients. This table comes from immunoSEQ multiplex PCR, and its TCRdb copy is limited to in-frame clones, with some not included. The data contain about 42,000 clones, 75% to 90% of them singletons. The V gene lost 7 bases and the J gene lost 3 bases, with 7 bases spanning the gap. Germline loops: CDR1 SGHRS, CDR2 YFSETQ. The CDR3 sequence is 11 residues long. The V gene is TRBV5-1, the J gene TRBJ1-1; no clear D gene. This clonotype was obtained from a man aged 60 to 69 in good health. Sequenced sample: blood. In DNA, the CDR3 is TGCGCCAGCGCAGGATACACTGAAGCTTTCTTT. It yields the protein CASAGYTEAFF.